These T cell receptor beta chains were read from a single sample in a study of PD-1 blockade in classical Hodgkin lymphoma. TCRdb's copy holds only in-frame clones and misses some; the assay was immunoSEQ multiplex PCR. The data show 40,000 or so clones, less than 80% seen once. The sample in question was peripheral blood mononuclear cells (PBMCs), obtained at baseline. The origin of the receptors is a human donor with classical Hodgkin lymphoma. CDR3s include the opening cysteine and the closing phenylalanine or tryptophan. Fields, in order: CDR3 DNA, CDR3 protein, CDR3 length, D gene, V gene, clone size, J gene. D genes are given only for firm matches. The size field is filled for only some rows; it gives once, few, many or a size class.

TGTGCCAGCACCTCGACGGTTAGCGGAACCTACGAGCAGTACTTC CASTSTVSGTYEQYF 15 . TRBV5-4 . TRBJ2-7
TGTGCCAGCAGCTTAGTCGGCGGGAGTGTGTACGAGCAGTACTTC CASSLVGGSVYEQYF 15 TRBD2 TRBV7-2 . TRBJ2-7
TGTGCCAGCAGCTCACCGGGGGGGGTGGACAACACTGAAGCTTTCTTT CASSSPGGVDNTEAFF 16 . TRBV5-4 . TRBJ1-1
TGTGCCAGCAGCCCCTTAGGACAGGGGGCCTACGAGCAGTACTTC CASSPLGQGAYEQYF 15 TRBD1 TRBV9 once TRBJ2-7
TGTGCCAGCAGCTGGGGGTCCGGGACACGTCAATACAATGAGCAGTTCTTC CASSWGSGTRQYNEQFF 17 . TRBV7-2 . TRBJ2-1
TGTGCCAGCAGCCGTTTAGCGGGAGAGACAGATACGCAGTATTTT CASSRLAGETDTQYF 15 TRBD2 TRBV28 . TRBJ2-3
TGTGCCAGCAGTTTACCTTTGTTTACCGGGGAGCTGTTTTTT CASSLPLFTGELFF 14 . TRBV28 . TRBJ2-2
TGCGCCAGCAGTGAAGGTAGCGGGGTTTACAATGAGCAGTTCTTC CASSEGSGVYNEQFF 15 TRBD2 TRBV10-2 . TRBJ2-1
TGTGCCAGCAGTACATGGGACAGGGCCGCCGGGGAGCTGTTTTTT CASSTWDRAAGELFF 15 TRBD1 TRBV6-5 . TRBJ2-2
TGTGCCAGCAGGGCAGCGGGCACAGATACGCAGTATTTT CASRAAGTDTQYF 13 . TRBV6-5 . TRBJ2-3
TGTGCCAGCAGTCAGGGCCAAGGGGGAAAACTGTTTTTT CASSQGQGGKLFF 13 . TRBV28 . TRBJ1-4
TGCAGTGCCAGTGGGCCTGGCTACACCTTC CSASGPGYTF 10 . TRBV20-1 few TRBJ1-2
TGTGCCAGCACGTCTGGGGGGGACCTCTATGGCTACACCTTC CASTSGGDLYGYTF 14 . TRBV6-5 once TRBJ1-2
TGCAGCGCCTACCCGAGAGGGGCTAATGAAAAACTGTTTTTT CSAYPRGANEKLFF 14 . TRBV29-1 once TRBJ1-4
TGTGCCAGCAGCTTGGGGAGACGGGCAGATACGCAGTATTTT CASSLGRRADTQYF 14 . TRBV7-8 . TRBJ2-3
TGCGCCAGCAGCCAAGGTATAGACAGGCTCTCTGGAAACACCATATATTTT CASSQGIDRLSGNTIYF 17 . TRBV4-1 . TRBJ1-3
TGTGCCAGCAGTTCCTTAACAGGCAATCAGCCCCAGCATTTT CASSSLTGNQPQHF 14 . TRBV2 . TRBJ1-5
TGCGCCAGCAGCTTCGCGGGGAACACCGGGGAGCTGTTTTTT CASSFAGNTGELFF 14 . TRBV5-1 . TRBJ2-2
TGCAGTGCTATCTCTGGAAACACCATATATTTT CSAISGNTIYF 11 . TRBV20-1 . TRBJ1-3
TGTGCCAGCAGTGAATTCGGGAGAACCCCTCAAAAGTACTTC CASSEFGRTPQKYF 14 . TRBV2 . TRBJ2-5
TGTGCCAGCGGGGGAGGGCCAAGCACAGATACGCAGTATTTT CASGGGPSTDTQYF 14 TRBD2 TRBV6-5 . TRBJ2-3
TGTGCCAGCAGTGAATACCTAGCCACCTCTAGCACAGATACGCAGTATTTT CASSEYLATSSTDTQYF 17 . TRBV25-1 once TRBJ2-3
TGTGCCAGTAGTACCGGGACAGGGACCGATTATAGCAATCAGCCCCAGCATTTT CASSTGTGTDYSNQPQHF 18 TRBD1 TRBV19 once TRBJ1-5
TGTGCCAGCAGCTTAGCCACGCGGACCCAGTACTTC CASSLATRTQYF 12 . TRBV7-8 . TRBJ2-5
TGTGCCAGCAGCGTAGGTCCTGGTAGCACAGATACGCAGTATTTT CASSVGPGSTDTQYF 15 . TRBV9 many TRBJ2-3
TGCGCCAGCAGCTTGGAGAATACAGGGGCCACTGAAGCTTTCTTT CASSLENTGATEAFF 15 TRBD1 TRBV5-1 . TRBJ1-1
TGCGCCAGCAGCTCCTTAGGGAATGAGCAGTTCTTC CASSSLGNEQFF 12 . TRBV5-1 . TRBJ2-1
TGTGCCAGCAGCAGGGGGCCGGTCGGGGAGCTGTTTTTT CASSRGPVGELFF 13 TRBD1 TRBV2 . TRBJ2-2
TGTGCCAGTAGTATTGGAACCTCCGGGACGGCGGCGTATGGCTACACCTTC CASSIGTSGTAAYGYTF 17 . TRBV19 . TRBJ1-2
TGTGCCAGCAGCACCTTTGGGGCAGATACGCAGTATTTT CASSTFGADTQYF 13 . TRBV7-9 few TRBJ2-3
TGTGCCAGTAGTATTCCCCTCCGTGAGCAGTTCTTC CASSIPLREQFF 12 . TRBV19 few TRBJ2-1